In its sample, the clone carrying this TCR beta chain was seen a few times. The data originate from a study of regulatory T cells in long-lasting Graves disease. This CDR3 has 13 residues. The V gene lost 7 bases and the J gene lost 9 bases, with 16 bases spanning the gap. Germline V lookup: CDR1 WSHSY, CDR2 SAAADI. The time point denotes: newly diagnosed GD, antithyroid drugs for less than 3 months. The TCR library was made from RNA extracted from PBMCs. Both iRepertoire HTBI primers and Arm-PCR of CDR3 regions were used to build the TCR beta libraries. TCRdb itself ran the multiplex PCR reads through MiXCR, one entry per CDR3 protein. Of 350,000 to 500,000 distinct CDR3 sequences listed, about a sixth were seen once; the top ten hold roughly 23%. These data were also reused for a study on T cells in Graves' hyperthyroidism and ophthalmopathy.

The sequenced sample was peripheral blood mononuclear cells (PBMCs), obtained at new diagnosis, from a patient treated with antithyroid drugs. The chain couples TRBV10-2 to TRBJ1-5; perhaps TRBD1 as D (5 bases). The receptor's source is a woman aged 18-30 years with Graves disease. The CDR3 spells CASTPAGVSPQHF. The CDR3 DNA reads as TGCGCCAGCACTCCCGCGGGGGTTTCGCCCCAGCATTTT.